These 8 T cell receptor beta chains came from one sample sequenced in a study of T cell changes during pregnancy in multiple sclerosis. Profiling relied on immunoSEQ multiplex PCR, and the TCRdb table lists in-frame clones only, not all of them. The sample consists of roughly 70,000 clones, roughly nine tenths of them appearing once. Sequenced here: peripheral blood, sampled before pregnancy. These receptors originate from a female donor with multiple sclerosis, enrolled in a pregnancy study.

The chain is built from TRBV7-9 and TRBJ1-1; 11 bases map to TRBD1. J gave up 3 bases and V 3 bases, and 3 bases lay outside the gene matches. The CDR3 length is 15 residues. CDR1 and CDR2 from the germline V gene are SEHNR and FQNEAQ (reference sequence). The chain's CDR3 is CASSLDRGRDTEAFF. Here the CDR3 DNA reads TGTGCCAGCAGCTTGGACAGGGGGCGAGACACTGAAGCTTTCTTT. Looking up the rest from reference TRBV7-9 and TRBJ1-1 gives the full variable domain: DTGVSQNPRHKITKRGQNVTFRCDPISEHNRLYWYRQTLGQGPEFLTYFQNEAQLEKSRLLSDRFSAERPKGSFSTLEIQRTEQGDSAMYLCASSLDRGRDTEAFFGQGTRLTVV.

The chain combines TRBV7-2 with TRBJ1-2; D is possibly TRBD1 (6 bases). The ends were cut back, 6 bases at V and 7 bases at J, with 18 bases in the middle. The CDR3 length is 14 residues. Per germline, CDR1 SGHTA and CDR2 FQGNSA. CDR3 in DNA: TGTGCCAGCAGTCCACAAACAGGGCGCGGTGGCTACACCTTC. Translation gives CASSPQTGRGGYTF.

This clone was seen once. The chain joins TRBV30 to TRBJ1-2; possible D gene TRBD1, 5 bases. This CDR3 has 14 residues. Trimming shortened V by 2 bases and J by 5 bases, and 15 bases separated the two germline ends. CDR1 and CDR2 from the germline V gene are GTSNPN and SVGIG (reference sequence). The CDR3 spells CAWSQGTWEYGYTF. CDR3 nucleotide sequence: TGTGCCTGGAGTCAGGGTACTTGGGAATATGGCTACACCTTC.

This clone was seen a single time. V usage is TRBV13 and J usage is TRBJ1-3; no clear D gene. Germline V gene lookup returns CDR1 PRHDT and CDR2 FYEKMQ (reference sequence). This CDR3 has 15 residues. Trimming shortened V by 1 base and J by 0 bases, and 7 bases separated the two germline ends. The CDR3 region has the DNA TGTGCCAGCAGCTTAGCGGACTTCTCTGGAAACACCATATATTTT. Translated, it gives CASSLADFSGNTIYF.

Here the CDR3 DNA reads TGTGCCAGTAGTATAGGGACTAGCGGGAAGGAGACCCAGTACTTC. Encoded protein: CASSIGTSGKETQYF. The chain couples TRBV19 to TRBJ2-5; 12 bases agree with TRBD2. This CDR3 has 15 residues. Trimming took 1 base from V and 5 from J; bases not matched to a gene: 2. Germline CDR1 and CDR2: LNHDA and SQIVND (reference sequence).

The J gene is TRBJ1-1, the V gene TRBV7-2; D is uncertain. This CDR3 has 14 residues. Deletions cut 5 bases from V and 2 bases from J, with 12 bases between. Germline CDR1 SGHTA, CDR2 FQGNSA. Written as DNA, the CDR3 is TGTGCCAGCAGCCAACAGTTTCTAAACACTGAAGCTTTCTTT. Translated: CASSQQFLNTEAFF.

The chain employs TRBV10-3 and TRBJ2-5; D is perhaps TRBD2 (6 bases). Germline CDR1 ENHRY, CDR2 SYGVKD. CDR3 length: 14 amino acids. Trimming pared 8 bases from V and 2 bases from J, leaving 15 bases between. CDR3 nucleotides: TGTGCCATCCGAGGAAGTCGGGGGCAAGAGACCCAGTACTTC. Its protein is CAIRGSRGQETQYF.

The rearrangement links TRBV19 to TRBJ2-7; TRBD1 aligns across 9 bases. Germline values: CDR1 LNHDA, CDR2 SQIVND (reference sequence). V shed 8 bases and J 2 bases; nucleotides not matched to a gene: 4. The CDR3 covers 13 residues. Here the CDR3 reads CASGTGITYEQYF. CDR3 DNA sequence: TGTGCCAGTGGGACAGGGATAACCTACGAGCAGTACTTC.